One and the same sample provided the 27 T cell receptor beta chains below, sequenced in a study of cytomegalovirus exposure and HLA in healthy donors. The PCR contained 60 Vbeta and 13 Jbeta primers. Produced via immunoSEQ multiplex PCR; TCRdb's table is partial and in-frame only. The sample includes some 130,000 clones, 79% of them seen just once. Material: PBMCs. The receptors shown here come from a man in his forties in good health and CMV-seropositive.

This clone was observed a single time. The rearrangement links TRBV5-1 to TRBJ2-7; 14 bases agree with TRBD2. The CDR3 is made up of 16 amino acids. The V and J ends lost 3 bases and 5 bases, in that order; junction bases with no gene match: 7. Germline V gives CDR1 SGHRS, CDR2 YFSETQ. CDR3 in DNA: TGCGCCAGCAGCTCGGGACTAGCGGGAGCGCACGACGAGCAGTACTTC. Amino acid sequence: CASSSGLAGAHDEQYF.

As for this clone: The same CDR3 arises from other DNA sequences in this sample as well. CDR3 residues: CASSVTSGQYNEQFF. CDR3 sequence (DNA): TGTGCCAGCAGTGTGACTAGCGGGCAATACAATGAGCAGTTCTTC. The chain employs TRBV6-4 and TRBJ2-1, with 10 bases identical to TRBD2. Trimming took 4 bases from V and 4 from J; bases not matched to a gene: 4. The germline CDR1 and CDR2 sequences are MRHNA and SNTAGT. The CDR3 covers 15 residues.

The chain combines TRBV12-5 with TRBJ1-2; 7 bases are a match to TRBD1. V was pared by 6 bases and J by 4 bases, with 8 bases of the junction left unmatched. In germline, CDR1 is LGHNT, CDR2 FRNRAP. This CDR3 contains 14 residues. The DNA for the CDR3 is TGTGCTAGTGGAATTAGACAGGGCCTCTATGGCTACACCTTC. Translation gives CASGIRQGLYGYTF.

This clone appeared a single time. The rearrangement uses TRBV7-9 and TRBJ2-1, with D possibly being TRBD1 (5 bases). There are 14 residues in the CDR3. The germline CDR1 and CDR2 sequences are SEHNR and FQNEAQ (reference sequence). Between the trimmed V and J ends, which lost 3 bases and 2 bases, there was a span of 8 bases. The CDR3 DNA follows: TGTGCCAGCAGCTTTACAGGACCCTACAATGAGCAGTTCTTC. This encodes CASSFTGPYNEQFF.

This chain joins TRBV2 and TRBJ2-7; TRBD2 is a possible D gene (6 bases). The germline V and J ends were trimmed by 7 bases and 3 bases, with 19 bases remaining between them. The germline gives CDR1 SNHLY, CDR2 FYNNEI. The CDR3 totals 15 residues. CDR3 sequence: CASTQGAGTYYEQYF. In nucleotides, the CDR3 is TGTGCCAGCACCCAAGGGGCAGGGACTTACTACGAGCAGTACTTC.

J is TRBJ2-7 and V is TRBV5-1, with 8 bases matching TRBD2. CDR3 length: 14 residues. With 0 bases clipped from V and 7 bases from J, the junction kept 6 bases outside the gene matches. Germline-derived CDR1 and CDR2 are SGHRS and YFSETQ. The DNA for the CDR3 is TGCGCCAGCAGCTTGGCGGGAGGGCGGGGAGAGCAGTACTTC. Translation: CASSLAGGRGEQYF.

This clone was picked up a small number of times. The chain couples TRBV11-3 to TRBJ2-5, with D possibly matching TRBD1 (6 bases). From germline, CDR1 is SGHNT and CDR2 YENEEA. Deletions cut 5 bases from V and 1 base from J, with 8 bases between. This CDR3 contains 13 residues. CDR3 sequence: CASSRDIQETQYF. In nucleotides, the CDR3 is TGTGCCAGCAGCCGGGACATCCAAGAGACCCAGTACTTC.

The chain carries TRBV29-1 and TRBJ1-2; D call uncertain. Trimming took 5 bases from V and 9 from J, leaving 13 bases between them. In germline, CDR1 is SQVTM, CDR2 ANQGSEA. The CDR3 sequence is 11 residues long. CDR3 bases: TGCAGCGTTTCCAATAGCTTGCGCTACACCTTC. Translation: CSVSNSLRYTF.

The gene calls are TRBV4-1 and TRBJ2-7, with TRBD1 identical over 10 bases. The CDR3 sequence is 14 residues long. In germline, CDR1 is MGHRA, CDR2 YSYEKL. With V trimmed by 4 bases and J by 5 bases, 5 bases remained unmatched. CDR3: CASSLRQGANEQYF. CDR3 nucleotides: TGCGCCAGCAGCCTTAGACAGGGGGCTAACGAGCAGTACTTC.

The chain couples TRBV7-9 to TRBJ2-3, with TRBD2 matching over 8 bases. The V segment lost 4 bases and the J segment 0 bases; nucleotides outside the gene matches: 6. The CDR3 runs 16 residues. Germline V gene lookup returns CDR1 SEHNR and CDR2 FQNEAQ (reference sequence). In nucleotides, the CDR3 is TGTGCCAGCAGCTCGTTAGCGGGGATGAGCACAGATACGCAGTATTTT. Amino acid sequence: CASSSLAGMSTDTQYF.

The rearrangement joins TRBV5-1 to TRBJ2-7; D might be TRBD2 (6 bases). Germline loops: CDR1 SGHRS, CDR2 YFSETQ. V lost 6 bases and J lost 2, with 15 bases in between. CDR3 length: 14 amino acids. CDR3 protein: CASKISGFPYEQYF. CDR3 sequence (DNA): TGCGCCAGCAAAATTAGCGGCTTTCCCTACGAGCAGTACTTC.

Note on this clone: This CDR3 is also generated by other DNA sequences in the sample. The chain uses TRBV7-6 and TRBJ2-7; TRBD2 matches at 8 bases. J lost 3 bases, V lost 2 bases, and 0 bases had no gene match. The CDR3 is 13 amino acids. Germline V lookup: CDR1 SGHVS, CDR2 FNYEAQ. This chain's CDR3 is CASSLSGSYEQYF. The CDR3 bases are TGTGCCAGCAGCTTAAGCGGGAGCTACGAGCAGTACTTC.

The chain is built from TRBV19 and TRBJ2-4; possibly TRBD1 for D (5 bases). The CDR3 has 13 residues. Trimming pared 6 bases from V and 5 bases from J, leaving 11 bases between. Germline CDR1 LNHDA, CDR2 SQIVND (reference sequence). The CDR3 DNA sequence: TGTGCCAGTAGGCAGGGCCCCCAAAACATTCAGTACTTC. It specifies CASRQGPQNIQYF.

The chain joins TRBV12-5 to TRBJ2-1; 11 nucleotides align to TRBD2. The CDR3 covers 17 residues. In germline, CDR1 is LGHNT, CDR2 FRNRAP. V gave up 5 bases and J gave up 0 bases; unmatched junction bases: 6. The CDR3 nucleotides read TGTGCTAGTGGTCGCGGACTAGCGGGCTTCTCCTACAATGAGCAGTTCTTC. This codes for CASGRGLAGFSYNEQFF.

V gene TRBV5-1 combines with J gene TRBJ2-2, with 9 bases that match TRBD1. The CDR3 loop spans 16 amino acids. V was pared by 3 bases and J by 3 bases, with 6 bases of the junction left unmatched. CDR1 SGHRS and CDR2 YFSETQ come from the germline V gene. CDR3 DNA sequence: TGCGCCAGCAGCTACCGGGACAGGGCGGACACCGGGGAGCTGTTTTTT. This gives the protein CASSYRDRADTGELFF.

The rearrangement uses TRBV5-6 and TRBJ1-2; TRBD1 is a possible D gene (5 bases). This CDR3 is 14 amino acids long. The germline V gene has CDR1 SGHDT and CDR2 YYEEEE. Trimming removed 2 bases from V and 8 bases from J, with 16 bases in between. The CDR3 sequence is CASSLAGAGLGYTF. The CDR3 nucleotides read TGTGCCAGCAGCTTAGCTGGGGCAGGGCTGGGCTACACCTTC.

This clone appeared once. The gene calls are TRBV2 and TRBJ1-5; possible D gene TRBD1, 6 bases. The CDR3 loop spans 12 amino acids. Per the germline V gene, CDR1 is SNHLY and CDR2 is FYNNEI. Between the trimmed V and J ends, which lost 5 bases and 6 bases, there was a span of 8 bases. CDR3 in amino acids: CASSPQGQPQHF. In DNA, the CDR3 is TGTGCCAGCAGTCCACAGGGTCAGCCCCAGCATTTT.

CDR3 bases: TGTGCCAGCAGTTCCAGGGACAGAACACCCCTCCACTTT. This encodes CASSSRDRTPLHF. The chain combines TRBV6-5 with TRBJ1-6; 7 nucleotides line up with TRBD1. The CDR3 is 13 amino acids. Trimming cost V 4 bases and J 11 bases; bases outside gene matches: 5. In germline, CDR1 is MNHEY, CDR2 SVGAGI.

This chain connects TRBV13 to TRBJ1-4; 11 bases agree with TRBD1. Unmatched junction bases numbered 8, after V lost 1 base and J lost 7 bases. The CDR3 contains 17 residues. Germline-derived CDR1 and CDR2 are PRHDT and FYEKMQ (reference sequence). CDR3 residues: CASSLALGTGGSEKLFF. The CDR3 coding sequence is TGTGCCAGCAGCTTAGCGTTGGGGACAGGGGGAAGTGAAAAACTGTTTTTT. The whole variable domain, remainder taken from reference TRBV13 and TRBJ1-4, is AAGVIQSPRHLIKEKRETATLKCYPIPRHDTVYWYQQGPGQDPQFLISFYEKMQSDKGSIPDRFSAQQFSDYHSELNMSSLELGDSALYFCASSLALGTGGSEKLFFGSGTQLSVL.

In DNA form, the CDR3 reads TGCGCCAGCAGCCGCACCGGGACTCCTAACAATGAGCAGTTCTTC. Its translation: CASSRTGTPNNEQFF. The V gene is TRBV4-1, the J gene TRBJ2-1; a possible D gene is TRBD2 (6 bases). The CDR3 is 15 residues long. CDR1 is MGHRA and CDR2 is YSYEKL in the germline V gene. Deletions cut 4 bases from V and 5 bases from J, with 15 bases between.

A single count supports this clone. The rearrangement links TRBV5-1 to TRBJ2-7; 13 nucleotides line up with TRBD2. CDR3 length equals 15 residues. Germline V gene lookup returns CDR1 SGHRS and CDR2 YFSETQ. Losses at the gene ends were 5 bases for V and 6 bases for J; bases not matched to a gene: 8. CDR3 in amino acids: CASRQPGLAGTEQYF. CDR3 nucleotides: TGCGCCAGCAGACAGCCGGGACTAGCGGGAACCGAGCAGTACTTC.

This clone turned up a few times. This chain links TRBV2 with TRBJ2-1; D is unresolved. V shed 2 bases and J shed 2 bases, with 4 bases lying between them. CDR1 SNHLY and CDR2 FYNNEI come from the germline V gene. The CDR3 is 13 amino acids. Here the CDR3 reads CASSEQAYNEQFF. CDR3 bases: TGTGCCAGCAGTGAACAGGCCTACAATGAGCAGTTCTTC.

This clone was detected a few times. The chain combines TRBV7-9 with TRBJ2-7; D is unclear. Between the trimmed V and J ends, which lost 7 bases and 0 bases, there was a span of 10 bases. Germline V gene sequence: CDR1 SEHNR, CDR2 FQNEAQ (reference sequence). The CDR3 covers 13 residues. The CDR3 DNA follows: TGTGCCAGCAACAAATACAACTCCTACGAGCAGTACTTC. It codes for CASNKYNSYEQYF.

The rearrangement links TRBV7-9 to TRBJ2-2; the D gene is possibly TRBD1 (6 bases). The CDR3 runs to 14 residues. Deletions cut 5 bases from V and 7 bases from J, with 14 bases between. CDR1 is SEHNR, CDR2 FQNEAQ, per germline (reference sequence). The CDR3 spells CASSPHRVSGELFF. Here the CDR3 DNA reads TGTGCCAGCAGCCCCCACAGGGTGAGCGGGGAGCTGTTTTTT.

The chain couples TRBV15 to TRBJ2-2; tentatively, D is TRBD2 (5 bases). The CDR3 contains 14 residues. Germline lookup yields CDR1 LNHNV and CDR2 YYDKDF (reference sequence). With 0 bases removed from V and 3 bases from J, the gap between germline ends came to 5 bases. The CDR3 DNA is TGTGCCACCAGCAGAGAGAGGGACACCGGGGAGCTGTTTTTT. Translation: CATSRERDTGELFF.

V gene TRBV28 combines with J gene TRBJ2-3; TRBD2 might be the D (6 bases). Trimming took off 5 bases at V and 11 bases at J, with 17 bases between the two ends. Germline V CDR1 and CDR2: MDHEN, SYDVKM. CDR3 length: 13 residues. The CDR3 nucleotides are TGTGCCAGCAGTGGCCGCCGGGAGCCAAAGCAGTATTTT. Translated, it gives CASSGRREPKQYF.

This sequence joins TRBV29-1 and TRBJ2-2; 8 bases are a match to TRBD1. Germline V gene sequence: CDR1 SQVTM, CDR2 ANQGSEA. The CDR3 spans 14 residues. V dropped 7 bases and J dropped 3; count of bases not matched to a gene: 7. The CDR3 loop is CSGRTGPDTGELFF. CDR3 DNA: TGCAGCGGACGGACAGGGCCCGACACCGGGGAGCTGTTTTTT.